This TCR beta chain appears in the sequencing data of a study of T cells in Graves' hyperthyroidism and ophthalmopathy. Trimming pared 4 bases from V and 8 bases from J, leaving 14 bases between. Germline CDR1 reads SEHNR; CDR2 reads FQNEAQ (reference sequence). The CDR3 is 13 residues long. Patients aged 18 to 65 had newly diagnosed hyperthyroidism that had lasted under 2 months. Uncontrolled infections, other autoimmune diseases, pregnancy or lactation led to exclusion of patients. Diagnostic decisions used clinical symptoms, serum thyroxine and TRAb, thyroid ultrasound and orbital computed tomography. Overall study results and limits: In the analysis, a 13 V-J model separated ophthalmopathy from stable hyperthyroidism.

RNA transcripts gave rise to amplified TCR beta CDR3 regions. A first-round RT-PCR of the TCR CDR3 used the HTBI primer set. One entry per CDR3 protein results from TCRdb running MiXCR on the multiplex PCR reads. The sample includes hundreds of thousands of distinct CDR3 sequences, just over 35% of them seen just once. This clonotype was counted many times. Its matching antigen is unknown. The J gene is TRBJ1-2, the V gene TRBV7-9; tentatively, D is TRBD1 (5 bases). This TCR was sampled from a woman in her forties with Graves' hyperthyroidism. Input material: blood. CDR3 DNA: TGTGCCAGCAGCTACGACAGCGATGAGGGCTACACCTTC. Its translation: CASSYDSDEGYTF.